This T cell receptor (beta chain) was identified during a study of early T cells in non-severe SARS-CoV-2 infection. This clonotype was counted between two and nine times. Trimming took 5 bases from V and 5 from J, leaving 10 bases between them. Germline lookup yields CDR1 SEHNR and CDR2 FQNEAQ (reference sequence). The CDR3 is 13 residues long. TCRdb reanalysed the 5' RACE reads using MiXCR and keeps one entry per CDR3 protein. Of tens of thousands of distinct CDR3 sequences in the sample, about 13% were seen once. The sample was whole blood. The TCR was taken from an adult who was a healthcare worker with PCR-confirmed SARS-CoV-2 infection or an uninfected control (not recorded which). The V and J genes are TRBV7-9 and TRBJ1-5; no firm D call. Here the CDR3 DNA reads TGTGCCAGCAGCCCGAATTCCGATCAGCCCCAGCATTTT. Protein sequence: CASSPNSDQPQHF.